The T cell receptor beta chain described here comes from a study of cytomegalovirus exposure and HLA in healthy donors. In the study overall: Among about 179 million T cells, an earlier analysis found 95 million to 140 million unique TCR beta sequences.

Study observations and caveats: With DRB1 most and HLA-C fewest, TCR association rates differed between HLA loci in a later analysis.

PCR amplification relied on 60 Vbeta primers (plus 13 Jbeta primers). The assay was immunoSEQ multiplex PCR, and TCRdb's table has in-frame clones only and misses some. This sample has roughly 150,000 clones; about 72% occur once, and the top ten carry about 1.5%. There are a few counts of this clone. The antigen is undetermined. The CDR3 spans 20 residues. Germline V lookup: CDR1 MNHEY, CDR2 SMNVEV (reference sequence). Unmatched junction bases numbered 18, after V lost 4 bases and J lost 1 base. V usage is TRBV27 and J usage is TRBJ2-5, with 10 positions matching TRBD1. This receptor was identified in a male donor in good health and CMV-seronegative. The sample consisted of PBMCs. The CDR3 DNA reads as TGTGCCAGCAGTTCTACACAGGGACAGGGGATAAGGGCGGCCCAAGAGACCCAGTACTTC. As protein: CASSSTQGQGIRAAQETQYF.